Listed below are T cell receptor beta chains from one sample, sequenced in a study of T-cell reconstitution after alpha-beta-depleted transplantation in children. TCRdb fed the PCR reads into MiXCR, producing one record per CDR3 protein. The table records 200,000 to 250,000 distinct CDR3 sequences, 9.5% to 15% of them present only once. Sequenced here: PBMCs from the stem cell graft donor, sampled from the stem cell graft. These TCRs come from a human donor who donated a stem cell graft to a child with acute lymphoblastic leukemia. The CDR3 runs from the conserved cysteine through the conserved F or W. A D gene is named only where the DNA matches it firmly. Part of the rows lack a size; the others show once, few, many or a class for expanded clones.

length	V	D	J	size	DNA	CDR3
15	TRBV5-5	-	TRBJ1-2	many	TGTGCCAGCAGCGGCGGGACACAACACCACTATGGCTACACCTTC	CASSGGTQHHYGYTF
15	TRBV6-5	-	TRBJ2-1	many	TGTGCCAGCAGTTTCGACGTTCTGACCTACAATGAGCAGTTCTTC	CASSFDVLTYNEQFF
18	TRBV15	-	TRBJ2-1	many	TGTGCCACCAGCAGGACGATTAGTACGCGGGGCTCCTACAATGAGCAGTTCTTC	CATSRTISTRGSYNEQFF
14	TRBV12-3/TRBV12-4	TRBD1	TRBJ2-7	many	TGTGCCAGCACCTCCGGGACAGGGAGAAACGAGCAGTACTTC	CASTSGTGRNEQYF
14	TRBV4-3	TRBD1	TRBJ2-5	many	TGCGCCAGCAGCCGAGACAGGGTCGGAGAGACCCAGTACTTC	CASSRDRVGETQYF
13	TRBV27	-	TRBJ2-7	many	TGTGCCAGCAGCCCCGATCTTTTCCGGGAGCAGTACTTC	CASSPDLFREQYF
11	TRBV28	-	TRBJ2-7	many	TGTGCCAGCGGGAACTACGGTTGGCAGTACTTC	CASGNYGWQYF
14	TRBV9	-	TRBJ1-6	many	TGTGCCAGCAGCGTAGCACAGGGAGGATCACCCCTCCACTTT	CASSVAQGGSPLHF
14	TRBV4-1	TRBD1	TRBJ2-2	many	TGCGCCAGCAGCCAGGAAACTAGGGGGCAGGAGCTGTTTTTT	CASSQETRGQELFF
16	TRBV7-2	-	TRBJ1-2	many	TGTGCCAGCAGCCTACCCAGCCAGGTCCTTAACTATGGCTACACCTTC	CASSLPSQVLNYGYTF
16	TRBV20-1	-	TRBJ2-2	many	TGCAGTGCTAGAGATACAGGGCTTCAGAACACCGGGGAGCTGTTTTTT	CSARDTGLQNTGELFF
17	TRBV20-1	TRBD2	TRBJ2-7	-	TGCTGTGCCACACCAGGACTAGCGGGAGGGCTTACCTACGAGCAGTACTTC	CCATPGLAGGLTYEQYF
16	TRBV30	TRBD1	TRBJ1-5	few	TGTGCCTGGAAAGGTGGGGACAGCTATAGCAATCAGCCCCAGCATTTT	CAWKGGDSYSNQPQHF
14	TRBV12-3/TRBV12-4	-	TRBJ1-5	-	TGTGCCAGCAGAGTTGACATGGGCAATCAGCCCCAGCATTTT	CASRVDMGNQPQHF
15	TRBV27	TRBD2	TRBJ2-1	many	TGTGCCAGCAGTACCCTAGCGGGGGGTTACAATGAGCAGTTCTTC	CASSTLAGGYNEQFF
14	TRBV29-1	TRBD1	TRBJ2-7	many	TGCAGCGTCGCTGGGACAGGGGAGTCCTACGAGCAGTACTTC	CSVAGTGESYEQYF
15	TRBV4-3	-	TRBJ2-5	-	TGCGCCAGCAGCCAAGAATGGCGAAGGAAAGAGACCCAGTACTTC	CASSQEWRRKETQYF
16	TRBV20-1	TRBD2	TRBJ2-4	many	TGCAGTGCTAGGGGGTACCTAGCGGGAGCGGGTAACATTCAGTACTTC	CSARGYLAGAGNIQYF
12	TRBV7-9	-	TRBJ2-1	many	TGTGCCAGCAGCTTGGATATGTACGAGCAGTTCTTC	CASSLDMYEQFF
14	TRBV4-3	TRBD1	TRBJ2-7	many	TGCGCCAGCAGCTACGGACAGGGCACCTACGAGCAGTACTTC	CASSYGQGTYEQYF
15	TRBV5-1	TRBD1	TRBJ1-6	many	TGCGCCAGCAGCGAGCAGGGGGCGCGGAATTCACCCCTCCACTTT	CASSEQGARNSPLHF
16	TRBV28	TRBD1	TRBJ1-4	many	TGTGCCAGCAGTTTCCCGGGACAGGGGGCTGATGAAAAACTGTTTTTT	CASSFPGQGADEKLFF
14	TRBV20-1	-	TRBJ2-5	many	TGCAGTGCTAGAGTCTCGGGACCCCAAGAGACCCAGTACTTC	CSARVSGPQETQYF
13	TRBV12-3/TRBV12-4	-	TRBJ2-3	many	TGTGCCAGCAGACCCGATCCCGACCCCTCGCAGTATTTT	CASRPDPDPSQYF
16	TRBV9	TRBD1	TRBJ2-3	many	TGTGCCAGCAGCGTGCTGGGGACAGGGAAGGCAGATACGCAGTATTTT	CASSVLGTGKADTQYF
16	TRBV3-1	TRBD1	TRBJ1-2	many	TGTGCCAGCAGCCAAGATGCGACAGGGGGAAACTATGGCTACACCTTC	CASSQDATGGNYGYTF
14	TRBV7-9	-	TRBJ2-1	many	TGTGCCAGCAGCAATGGACAGACCGACAATGAGCAGTTCTTC	CASSNGQTDNEQFF
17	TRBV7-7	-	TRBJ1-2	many	TGTGCCAGCAGCCCTCCCTCCCGGGAGGGCCATAACTATGGCTACACCTTC	CASSPPSREGHNYGYTF